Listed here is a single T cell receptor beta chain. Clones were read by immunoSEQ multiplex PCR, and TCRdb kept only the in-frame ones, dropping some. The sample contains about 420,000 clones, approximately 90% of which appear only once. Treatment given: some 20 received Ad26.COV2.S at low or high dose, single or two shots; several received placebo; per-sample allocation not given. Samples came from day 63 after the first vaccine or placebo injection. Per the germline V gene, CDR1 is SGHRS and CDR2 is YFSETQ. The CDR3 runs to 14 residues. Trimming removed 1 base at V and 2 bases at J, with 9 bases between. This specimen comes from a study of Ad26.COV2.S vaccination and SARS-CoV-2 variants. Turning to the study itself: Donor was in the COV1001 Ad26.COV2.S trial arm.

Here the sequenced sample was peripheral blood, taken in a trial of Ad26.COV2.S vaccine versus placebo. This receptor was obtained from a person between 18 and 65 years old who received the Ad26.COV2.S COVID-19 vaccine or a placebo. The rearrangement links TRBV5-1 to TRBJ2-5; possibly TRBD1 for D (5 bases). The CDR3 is CASSLMGLQETQYF. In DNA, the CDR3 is TGCGCCAGCAGCTTGATGGGGCTTCAAGAGACCCAGTACTTC.